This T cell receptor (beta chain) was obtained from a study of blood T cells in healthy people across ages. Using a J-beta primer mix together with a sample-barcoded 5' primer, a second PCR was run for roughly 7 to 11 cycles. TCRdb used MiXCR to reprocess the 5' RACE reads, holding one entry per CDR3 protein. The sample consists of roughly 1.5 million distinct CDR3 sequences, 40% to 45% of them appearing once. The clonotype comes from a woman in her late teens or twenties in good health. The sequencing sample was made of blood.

CDR3 nucleotides: TGTGCCAGCATGGACGGGAGGGGTCGTTACGAGCAGTACTTC. Protein sequence: CASMDGRGRYEQYF. The chain joins TRBV28 to TRBJ2-7; TRBD2 matches 8 bases. V was pared by 7 bases and J by 4 bases, with 9 bases of the junction left unmatched. CDR3 length: 14 residues. Per the germline V gene, CDR1 is MDHEN and CDR2 is SYDVKM.